Below are 30 T cell receptor beta chains sequenced from a single sample in a study of chemoradiotherapy in HPV16-positive cancers (dated by TCRdb to between 2021 and 2023). The method was the immunoSEQ multiplex PCR assay. TCRdb re-hosts the immuneACCESS table, in-frame sequences only. Its copies lack some clones; in the studies checked, an unresolved V gene accounts for under half of them, and the cause for the rest is not known. In all, the sample holds fewer than 30,000 clones, and approximately 93% of those were seen once. Roughly 2.5% of the sample is taken by the ten largest. Sample collection was performed from a patient who underwent chemoradiotherapy. These receptors originate from a human donor with HPV-associated anogenital cancer.

V and J are TRBV5-8 and TRBJ1-5; TRBD1 aligns across 7 bases. The CDR3 spans 14 residues. Unmatched junction bases numbered 3, after V lost 0 bases and J lost 6 bases. Germline CDR1 is SGHTS and CDR2 is YDEGEE. Written as DNA, the CDR3 is TGTGCCAGCAGCTTGGGACAGGGCGTTCAGCCCCAGCATTTT. Translation: CASSLGQGVQPQHF. The full variable domain, its missing parts supplied by reference TRBV5-8 and TRBJ1-5, is EAGVTQSPTHLIKTRGQQATLRCSPISGHTSVYWYQQALGLGLQFLLWYDEGEERNRGNFPPRFSGRQFPNYSSELNVNALELEDSALYLCASSLGQGVQPQHFGDGTRLSIL.

The chain has TRBV7-2 and TRBJ2-7, with TRBD2 matching over 13 bases. Germline V gives CDR1 SGHTA, CDR2 FQGNSA. V lost 7 bases, J lost 1 base, and 10 bases stayed unmatched. This CDR3 region has 17 residues. CDR3 coding DNA: TGTGCCAGCACCCGGACTAGCGGGAGTGCCGCTTCCTACGAGCAGTACTTC. Amino acids: CASTRTSGSAASYEQYF.

This chain joins TRBV7-9 and TRBJ2-7; 7 bases are a match to TRBD2. CDR1 SEHNR and CDR2 FQNEAQ come from the germline V gene (reference sequence). V shed 5 bases, J shed 12 bases, and the junction held 16 bases outside the gene matches. The CDR3 spans 14 residues. The CDR3 DNA sequence: TGTGCCAGCAGCCCCTTAGCGGGTACGATGAGCGCGTACTTC. Protein: CASSPLAGTMSAYF.

The count of this clone is one. This rearrangement joins TRBV6-6 to TRBJ2-7; 11 nucleotides agree with TRBD1. V shed 1 base, J shed 4 bases, and the junction held 3 bases outside the gene matches. Germline V CDR1 and CDR2: MNHNY, SVGAGI (reference sequence). CDR3 length: 15 residues. CDR3 region: CASSYWRDRGYEQYF. The CDR3 region has the DNA TGTGCCAGCAGTTACTGGAGGGACAGGGGGTACGAGCAGTACTTC.

The sample holds one count of this clone. DNA of the CDR3: TGTGCCAGCTCACCACGTGGTAAAGACAGTGGAAACACCATATATTTT. Translation gives CASSPRGKDSGNTIYF. The rearrangement links TRBV18 to TRBJ1-3; possibly TRBD1 for D (5 bases). The CDR3 is 16 amino acids. From germline, CDR1 is KGHSH and CDR2 LQKENI. V gave up 1 base and J gave up 3 bases, with 13 bases separating them.

This CDR3 is CASSPRQGKNYGYTF. In nucleotides, the CDR3 is TGTGCCAGCAGTCCCAGACAGGGGAAGAACTATGGCTACACCTTC. The rearrangement links TRBV27 to TRBJ1-2; 8 nucleotides align to TRBD1. The CDR3 has 15 residues. V gave up 5 bases and J gave up 2 bases; unmatched junction bases: 7. Per germline, CDR1 MNHEY and CDR2 SMNVEV (reference sequence).

This chain uses TRBV19 with TRBJ2-1; 13 nucleotides agree with TRBD2. The CDR3 spans 16 residues. Germline loops: CDR1 LNHDA, CDR2 SQIVND (reference sequence). V shed 5 bases, J shed 2 bases, and the junction held 3 bases outside the gene matches. As DNA, the CDR3 is TGTGCCAGTAGTTGGGGACTAGCGGGGACCTACAATGAGCAGTTCTTC. Amino acids: CASSWGLAGTYNEQFF.

The genes are TRBV11-2 and TRBJ2-2; possibly TRBD2 for D (5 bases). Looked up from germline, CDR1 is SGHAT and CDR2 is FQNNGV. This CDR3 comprises 16 residues. The V gene lost 0 bases and the J gene lost 3 bases, with 11 bases spanning the gap. CDR3 sequence (DNA): TGTGCCAGCAGCTTAGATTGGCAACTAGACACCGGGGAGCTGTTTTTT. Translated: CASSLDWQLDTGELFF.

The chain uses TRBV5-5 and TRBJ1-2; D possibly corresponds to TRBD1 (6 bases). V shed 2 bases and J shed 8 bases, with 13 bases lying between them. In germline, CDR1 is SGHKS, CDR2 YYEKEE (reference sequence). The CDR3 runs to 13 residues. CDR3 DNA sequence: TGTGCCAGCAGCTTACAGGGCCAGGGAGGCTACACCTTC. This sequence encodes CASSLQGQGGYTF. Drawing the rest from reference TRBV5-5 and TRBJ1-2, the complete variable domain is DAGVTQSPTHLIKTRGQQVTLRCSPISGHKSVSWYQQVLGQGPQFIFQYYEKEERGRGNFPDRFSARQFPNYSSELNVNALLLGDSALYLCASSLQGQGGYTFGSGTRLTVV.

V and J are TRBV7-2 and TRBJ2-3; possible D gene TRBD2, 6 bases. The germline V gene has CDR1 SGHTA and CDR2 FQGNSA. CDR3 length equals 16 residues. The ends were cut back, 5 bases at V and 0 bases at J, with 15 bases in the middle. This chain's CDR3 is CASSLVGGVSTDTQYF. Written as DNA, the CDR3 is TGTGCCAGCAGCCTCGTAGGCGGGGTGAGCACAGATACGCAGTATTTT.

The CDR3 sequence: CASSQDPLGETQYF. As DNA, the CDR3 is TGTGCCAGCAGCCAAGATCCCCTGGGAGAGACCCAGTACTTC. This chain links TRBV14 with TRBJ2-5; no definite D call. CDR1 and CDR2 from the germline V gene are SGHDN and FVKESK. CDR3 length equals 14 residues. V gave up 0 bases and J gave up 4 bases, with 9 bases separating them.

About this clone itself: A read error may account for a junction end that differs from germline. J is TRBJ1-2 and V is TRBV18, with D perhaps TRBD1 (5 bases). This CDR3 comprises 14 residues. Germline values: CDR1 KGHSH, CDR2 LQKENI. The DNA of the CDR3 is TGTGCCAGCTCTCCGGGACGGGAGAACTTTGGCTACACCTTC. It yields the protein CASSPGRENFGYTF.

The genes are TRBV2 and TRBJ1-4, with D hard to call. Germline CDR1 is SNHLY and CDR2 is FYNNEI. The V end lost 0 bases, the J end lost 4 bases, and 12 bases lay between the germline ends. The CDR3 loop spans 16 amino acids. This CDR3 reads CASSEAGPLSNEKLFF. The CDR3 nucleotides are TGTGCCAGCAGTGAAGCAGGACCGCTAAGTAATGAAAAACTGTTTTTT.

The chain carries TRBV7-2 and TRBJ1-1, with 8 positions matching TRBD1. Germline loops: CDR1 SGHTA, CDR2 FQGNSA. V trimming: 3 bases; J trimming: 5 bases; junction bases outside the gene matches: 8. This CDR3 is 15 amino acids long. CDR3 nucleotide sequence: TGTGCCAGCAGCTTCCAGGGGGCTCGGAGGACTGAAGCTTTCTTT. As protein: CASSFQGARRTEAFF.

This clone was found once. This chain uses TRBV29-1 with TRBJ2-2, with a tentative D call TRBD2 (6 bases). Trimming took off 7 bases at V and 0 bases at J, with 6 bases between the two ends. The V gene's germline CDR1 is SQVTM and CDR2 ANQGSEA. This CDR3 has 12 residues. CDR3 sequence (DNA): TGCAGCGGACTAGCGAACACCGGGGAGCTGTTTTTT. Encoded protein: CSGLANTGELFF.

The chain employs TRBV6-6 and TRBJ2-2; TRBD2 aligns across 7 bases. The CDR3 has 15 amino acids. The germline CDR1 and CDR2 sequences are MNHNY and SVGAGI (reference sequence). V shed 6 bases and J 0 bases; nucleotides not matched to a gene: 4. The chain's CDR3 is CASRTLAANTGELFF. In DNA, the CDR3 is TGTGCCAGCAGGACCCTAGCGGCGAACACCGGGGAGCTGTTTTTT.

The chain is built from TRBV10-3 and TRBJ1-2, with D uncertain. The CDR3 is 12 residues long. V was pared by 4 bases and J by 10 bases, with 13 bases between. Germline V gene sequence: CDR1 ENHRY, CDR2 SYGVKD. The CDR3 coding sequence is TGTGCCATCAGTGGCCACCGGGGTTCCTACACCTTC. This gives the protein CAISGHRGSYTF.

The chain has TRBV6-1 and TRBJ2-7; maybe TRBD2 (6 bases). The V end was cut by 0 bases, the J end by 1 base, with 10 bases between. Germline lookup yields CDR1 MNHNS and CDR2 SASEGT. The CDR3 is 15 amino acids. CDR3 residues: CASSEADGGSYEQYF. CDR3 DNA sequence: TGTGCCAGCAGTGAAGCGGACGGGGGATCCTACGAGCAGTACTTC.

This rearrangement joins TRBV5-1 to TRBJ1-3, with 10 nucleotides matching TRBD1. The CDR3 covers 16 residues. The J segment lost 4 bases and the V segment lost 2 bases, leaving 6 bases of the junction unmatched. Germline assignment: CDR1 SGHRS and CDR2 YFSETQ. The DNA of the CDR3 is TGCGCCAGCAGCTTATCCGGGACAGGGGTCGGAAACACCATATATTTT. As protein: CASSLSGTGVGNTIYF.

The J gene is TRBJ2-1, the V gene TRBV7-2; D remains unclear. The germline V and J ends were trimmed by 5 bases and 2 bases, with 10 bases remaining between them. This CDR3 is built from 14 residues. CDR1 and CDR2 from the germline V gene are SGHTA and FQGNSA. CDR3 residues: CASSKSRAYNEQFF. The CDR3 DNA follows: TGTGCCAGCAGCAAGTCTAGGGCCTACAATGAGCAGTTCTTC. The variable domain in full, completed from reference TRBV7-2 and TRBJ2-1, reads GAGVSQSPSNKVTEKGKDVELRCDPISGHTALYWYRQSLGQGLEFLIYFQGNSAPDKSGLPSDRFSAERTGGSVSTLTIQRTQQEDSAVYLCASSKSRAYNEQFFGPGTRLTVL.

The chain combines TRBV10-1 with TRBJ2-7; D possibly corresponds to TRBD2 (5 bases). The germline gives CDR1 WNHNN, CDR2 SYGVQD (reference sequence). Trimming took 6 bases from V and 3 from J, leaving 12 bases between them. This CDR3 is built from 13 residues. For the CDR3, the DNA is TGCGCCAGCAGGGGAGACGGTAACTACGAGCAGTACTTC. Protein product: CASRGDGNYEQYF.

V and J are TRBV28 and TRBJ1-5; D gene unclear. This CDR3 has 17 amino acids. CDR1 is MDHEN and CDR2 is SYDVKM in the germline V gene. V was shortened by 6 bases and J by 6 bases, with 24 bases between the two germline ends. The chain's CDR3 is CASSRIWGTINSQPQHF. The CDR3 DNA is TGTGCCAGCAGCCGTATTTGGGGAACGATCAATAGTCAGCCCCAGCATTTT.

The chain is built from TRBV11-2 and TRBJ1-1; perhaps TRBD1 as D (5 bases). Germline V CDR1 and CDR2: SGHAT, FQNNGV. The CDR3 has 15 amino acids. With 0 bases removed from V and 5 bases from J, the gap between germline ends came to 13 bases. The CDR3 spells CASSLDIRGRTEAFF. The CDR3, as DNA: TGTGCCAGCAGCTTAGATATAAGGGGTCGTACTGAAGCTTTCTTT.

The chain is built from TRBV7-2 and TRBJ2-5; no clear D. The DNA end is a closer match to TRBJ2-7, so the J assignment may be wrong. The CDR3 consists of 11 residues. Germline CDR1 reads SGHTA; CDR2 reads FQGNSA. The CDR3 DNA follows: TGTGCCAGCAGCCGTGGCTACGAGCAGTACTTC. Translation gives CASSRGYEQYF.

This chain connects TRBV7-2 to TRBJ1-2; 7 bases are shared with TRBD1. The CDR3 contains 15 residues. CDR1 is SGHTA, CDR2 FQGNSA, per germline. J was trimmed by 5 bases and V by 5 bases; bases with no gene match: 11. The CDR3 nucleotides are TGTGCCAGCAGCCTTTCACAGGGGATCCAGTATGGCTACACCTTC. Translating gives CASSLSQGIQYGYTF.

This clone was recorded once. This chain uses TRBV9 with TRBJ2-1, with TRBD1 matching over 8 bases. Germline CDR1 and CDR2: SGDLS and YYNGEE. The CDR3 length is 15 residues. V shed 3 bases, J shed 7 bases, and the junction held 9 bases outside the gene matches. CDR3 in DNA: TGTGCCAGCAGCGCCCAGGGGACAGGTGGGAATGAGCAGTTCTTC. Amino acids: CASSAQGTGGNEQFF.

The rearrangement uses TRBV5-1 and TRBJ2-7; weak D call: TRBD2 (5 bases). Trimming shortened V by 0 bases and J by 5 bases, and 9 bases separated the two germline ends. The germline CDR1 and CDR2 sequences are SGHRS and YFSETQ. This CDR3 region has 13 residues. CDR3 loop: CASSLALGNEQYF. The CDR3 region has the DNA TGCGCCAGCAGCTTGGCCCTCGGGAACGAGCAGTACTTC.

This sequence joins TRBV4-2 and TRBJ2-5, with a tentative D call TRBD1 (5 bases). The CDR3 is 17 amino acids. The germline gives CDR1 LGHNA, CDR2 YNFKEQ. Trimming left V 1 base short and J 4 bases short, with 19 bases between. The chain's CDR3 is CASSQAPEGVGGETQYF. In DNA form, the CDR3 reads TGTGCCAGCAGCCAAGCCCCCGAAGGGGTCGGTGGAGAGACCCAGTACTTC.

V and J are TRBV5-1 and TRBJ1-1; the match to TRBD1 covers 7 bases. This CDR3 spans 16 amino acids. The V gene's germline CDR1 is SGHRS and CDR2 YFSETQ. V lost 0 bases, J lost 1 base, and 6 bases stayed unmatched. Here the CDR3 DNA reads TGCGCCAGCAGCTTGGGCACAGGGGCCTGGAACACTGAAGCTTTCTTT. Translating it yields CASSLGTGAWNTEAFF. The variable domain in full, completed from reference TRBV5-1 and TRBJ1-1, reads KAGVTQTPRYLIKTRGQQVTLSCSPISGHRSVSWYQQTPGQGLQFLFEYFSETQRNKGNFPGRFSGRQFSNSRSEMNVSTLELGDSALYLCASSLGTGAWNTEAFFGQGTRLTVV.

This chain connects TRBV7-2 to TRBJ1-2, with D tentatively TRBD1 (6 bases). The CDR3 totals 15 residues. The V gene lost 5 bases and the J gene lost 5 bases, with 18 bases spanning the gap. Germline V gene sequence: CDR1 SGHTA, CDR2 FQGNSA. The CDR3 loop reads CASSRPDRPPYGYTF. Written as DNA, the CDR3 is TGTGCCAGCAGCCGACCCGACAGGCCCCCTTATGGCTACACCTTC.